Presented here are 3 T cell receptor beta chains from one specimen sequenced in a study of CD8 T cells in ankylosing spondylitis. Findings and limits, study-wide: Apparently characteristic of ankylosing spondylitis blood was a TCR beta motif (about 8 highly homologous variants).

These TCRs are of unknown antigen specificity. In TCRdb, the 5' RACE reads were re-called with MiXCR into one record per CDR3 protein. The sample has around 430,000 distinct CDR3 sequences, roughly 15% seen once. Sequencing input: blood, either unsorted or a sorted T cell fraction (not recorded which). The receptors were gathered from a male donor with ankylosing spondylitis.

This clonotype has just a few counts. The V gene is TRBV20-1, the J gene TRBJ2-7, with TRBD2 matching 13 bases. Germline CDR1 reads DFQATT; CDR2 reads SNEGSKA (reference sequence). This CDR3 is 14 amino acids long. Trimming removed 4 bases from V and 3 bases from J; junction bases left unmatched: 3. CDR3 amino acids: CSATGTSGIYEQYF. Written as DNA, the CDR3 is TGCAGTGCTACCGGGACTAGCGGGATCTACGAGCAGTACTTC.

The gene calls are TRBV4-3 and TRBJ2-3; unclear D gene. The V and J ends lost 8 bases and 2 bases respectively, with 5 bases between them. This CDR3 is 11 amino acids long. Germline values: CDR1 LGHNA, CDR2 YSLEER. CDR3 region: CASHLTDTQYF. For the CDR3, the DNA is TGCGCCAGCCATCTCACAGATACGCAGTATTTT.

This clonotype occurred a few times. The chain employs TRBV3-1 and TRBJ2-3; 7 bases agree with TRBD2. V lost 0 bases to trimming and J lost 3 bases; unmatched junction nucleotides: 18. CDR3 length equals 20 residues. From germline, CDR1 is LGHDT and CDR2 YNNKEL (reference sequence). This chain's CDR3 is CASSQDPTGGHLAVTDTQYF. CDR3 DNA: TGTGCCAGCAGCCAAGATCCAACGGGAGGACATCTAGCAGTAACAGATACGCAGTATTTT.